Sequencing of this T cell receptor beta chain was carried out in a study of T cells in localized non-small cell lung cancer. Findings of the study overall: Adjacent lung tissue had a median about 50 of the top 100 clones found in the tumor. Uninvolved nearby lung showed the greatest T cell clonality, exceeding that found in tumor. Prolonged overall survival went with higher T cell density in the blood.

The V gene's germline CDR1 is SGHRS and CDR2 YFSETQ. V dropped 4 bases and J dropped 4 bases, with 26 bases sitting between them. The CDR3 extends over 18 amino acids. The table came from immunoSEQ multiplex PCR; TCRdb's copy has only in-frame clones and leaves some out. The sample has 65,000 or so clones; 75% to 85% are singletons. A word on this clone: Its antigen is undetermined.

Here the sequenced sample was PBMCs, taken before any cancer treatment. The sequence derives from a man aged 40 to 75 with stage II lung adenocarcinoma. The chain uses TRBV5-1 and TRBJ1-2; weak D call: TRBD1 (5 bases). For the CDR3, the DNA is TGCGCCAGCAGCCCCGAGGGGCAGGGAGTCGGGCTAGGCTATGGCTACACCTTC. It yields the protein CASSPEGQGVGLGYGYTF.